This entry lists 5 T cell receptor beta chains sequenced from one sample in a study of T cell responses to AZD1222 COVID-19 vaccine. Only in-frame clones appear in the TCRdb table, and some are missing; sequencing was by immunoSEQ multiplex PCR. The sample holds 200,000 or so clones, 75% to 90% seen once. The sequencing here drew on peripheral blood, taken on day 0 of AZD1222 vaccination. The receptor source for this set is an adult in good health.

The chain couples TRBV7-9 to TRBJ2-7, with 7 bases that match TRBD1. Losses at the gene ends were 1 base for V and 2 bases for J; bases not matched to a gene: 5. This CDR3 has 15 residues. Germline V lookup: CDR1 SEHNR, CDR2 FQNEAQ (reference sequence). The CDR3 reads CASSLDSDRPYEQYF. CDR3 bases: TGTGCCAGCAGCTTAGATTCGGACAGGCCCTACGAGCAGTACTTC.

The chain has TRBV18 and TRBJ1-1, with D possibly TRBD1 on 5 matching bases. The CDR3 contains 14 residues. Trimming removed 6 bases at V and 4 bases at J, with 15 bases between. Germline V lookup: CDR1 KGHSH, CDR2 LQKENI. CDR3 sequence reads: CASSPKGLGTEAFF. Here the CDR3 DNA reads TGTGCCAGCTCTCCCAAGGGACTTGGCACTGAAGCTTTCTTT.

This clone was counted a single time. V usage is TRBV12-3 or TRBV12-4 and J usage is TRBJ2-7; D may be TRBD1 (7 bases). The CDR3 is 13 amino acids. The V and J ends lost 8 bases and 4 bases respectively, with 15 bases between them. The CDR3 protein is CASGTGRGYEQYF. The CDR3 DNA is TGTGCCAGCGGGACTGGCAGGGGGTACGAGCAGTACTTC.

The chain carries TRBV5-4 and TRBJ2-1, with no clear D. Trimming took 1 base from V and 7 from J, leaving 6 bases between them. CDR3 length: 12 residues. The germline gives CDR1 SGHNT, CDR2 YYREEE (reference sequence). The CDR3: CASSLTWNEQFF. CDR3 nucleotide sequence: TGTGCCAGCAGCTTGACTTGGAATGAGCAGTTCTTC.

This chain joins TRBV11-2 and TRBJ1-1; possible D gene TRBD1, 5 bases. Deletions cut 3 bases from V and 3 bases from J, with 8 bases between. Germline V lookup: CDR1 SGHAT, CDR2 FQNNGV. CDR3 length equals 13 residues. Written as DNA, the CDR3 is TGTGCCAGCAGCTTCGGCAGGGACACTGAAGCTTTCTTT. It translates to CASSFGRDTEAFF.